The present T cell receptor beta chain was sequenced within a study of blood T cells in healthy people across ages. Study findings and constraints: Age showed a roughly linear inverse relationship with TCR beta diversity per million T cells.

The CDR3 is made up of 12 amino acids. Trimming pared 2 bases from V and 6 bases from J, leaving 8 bases between. From germline, CDR1 is SEHNR and CDR2 FQNEAQ (reference sequence). This clonotype has only a few counts. The antigen remains unidentified. A second PCR of about 7 to 12 cycles used a sample-barcoded 5' primer and a J-beta primer mix. TCRdb independently ran MiXCR on the 5' RACE reads; one entry per CDR3 protein. The data contain around 900,000 distinct CDR3 sequences, around 54% of them singletons. Caucasian individuals from Russia who were healthy and aged roughly 6 to 90 acted as donors. Sample: blood. The clonotype was recovered from a woman aged 55-70 years in good health. The V gene is TRBV7-9, the J gene TRBJ2-7; D is ambiguous. Here the CDR3 reads CASSLTPSEQYF. Here the CDR3 DNA reads TGTGCCAGCAGCTTAACCCCCTCCGAGCAGTACTTC.